Below are 17 T cell receptor beta chains sequenced from a single sample in a study of blood T cell repertoires in COVID-19 (dated by TCRdb to 2019 to 2021). To prepare the library, the immunoSEQ multiplex PCR assay was applied. TCRdb took this table from immuneACCESS and kept in-frame rearrangements with V and J called. Such tables lack part of the clones; where checked against another copy, unresolved V genes explain under half of the gap, and the rest is unexplained. Counted in this sample were 450,000 or so clones; 90% of them appeared once. The ten largest clones represent under 0.7% of the sample. The specimen sequenced was PBMCs or T cells enriched from blood (not recorded which). The receptors were sampled from a man aged 18 to 35 who had recovered from COVID-19.

The J gene is TRBJ2-1, the V gene TRBV7-9; possible D gene TRBD1, 5 bases. The germline V gene encodes CDR1 SEHNR and CDR2 FQNEAQ (reference sequence). Trimming left V 6 bases short and J 2 bases short, with 14 bases between. The CDR3 loop spans 15 amino acids. The CDR3 DNA is TGTGCCAGCAGTAGTACCAGGGTACCCTACAATGAGCAGTTCTTC. This codes for CASSSTRVPYNEQFF.

Regarding this clone: In the same sample, other DNA sequences code for this CDR3. V usage is TRBV6-5 and J usage is TRBJ2-1; the match to TRBD2 covers 13 bases. V gave up 0 bases and J gave up 5 bases; unmatched junction bases: 1. The CDR3 length is 16 residues. Germline V CDR1 and CDR2: MNHEY, SVGAGI. The CDR3 loop reads CASSYSGLAGNNEQFF. Written as DNA, the CDR3 is TGTGCCAGCAGTTACTCGGGACTAGCGGGAAACAATGAGCAGTTCTTC.

This clone was recorded a few times. The CDR3 DNA follows: TGTGCCAGCAGCTGGGACAGGGAAGCCACTGAAGCTTTCTTT. Residues: CASSWDREATEAFF. The rearrangement links TRBV11-3 to TRBJ1-1; 9 positions agree with TRBD1. The CDR3 has 14 residues. CDR1 and CDR2 (germline): SGHNT, YENEEA. The trim removed 4 bases at V and 4 bases at J, leaving 4 bases unmatched.

V and J are TRBV12-3 or TRBV12-4 and TRBJ2-1; TRBD1 aligns across 8 bases. V dropped 6 bases and J dropped 8; count of bases not matched to a gene: 6. This CDR3 contains 13 residues. CDR3 nucleotide sequence: TGTGCCAGCAGATTACAGACAGGGGATGAGCAGTTCTTC. Translating gives CASRLQTGDEQFF.

This sequence joins TRBV5-1 and TRBJ1-1, with a weak D call TRBD1 (5 bases). The V gene lost 4 bases and the J gene lost 1 base, with 11 bases spanning the gap. From germline, CDR1 is SGHRS and CDR2 YFSETQ. The CDR3 extends over 14 amino acids. The CDR3 DNA sequence: TGCGCCAGCAGCACCGACGGACAGAACACTGAAGCTTTCTTT. Its protein is CASSTDGQNTEAFF. The full variable domain, completed using reference TRBV5-1 and TRBJ1-1, is KAGVTQTPRYLIKTRGQQVTLSCSPISGHRSVSWYQQTPGQGLQFLFEYFSETQRNKGNFPGRFSGRQFSNSRSEMNVSTLELGDSALYLCASSTDGQNTEAFFGQGTRLTVV.

This clone has just one count. The chain links TRBV18 to TRBJ1-2; D gene unclear. Trimming removed 3 bases at V and 5 bases at J, with 16 bases between. This CDR3 contains 15 residues. Per germline, CDR1 KGHSH and CDR2 LQKENI. In DNA form, the CDR3 reads TGTGCCAGCTCACCTTTCCAGGAAACCCTATATGGCTACACCTTC. Protein sequence: CASSPFQETLYGYTF.

The rearrangement links TRBV27 to TRBJ1-6; 9 bases agree with TRBD1. CDR1 MNHEY and CDR2 SMNVEV come from the germline V gene (reference sequence). The J segment lost 7 bases and the V segment lost 2 bases, leaving 15 bases of the junction unmatched. This CDR3 has 19 residues. The CDR3 loop is CASSLVIRGTGFSNSPLHF. The DNA for the CDR3 is TGTGCCAGCAGTTTAGTAATCCGTGGGACAGGGTTCTCGAATTCACCCCTCCACTTT.

This chain uses TRBV29-1 with TRBJ1-1; weak D call: TRBD1 (5 bases). Per the germline V gene, CDR1 is SQVTM and CDR2 is ANQGSEA. The V end lost 7 bases, the J end lost 1 base, and 13 bases lay between the germline ends. The CDR3 is 13 residues long. The CDR3 spells CSGFDRKNTEAFF. CDR3 bases: TGCAGCGGATTCGACAGAAAGAACACTGAAGCTTTCTTT. The whole variable domain, remainder taken from reference TRBV29-1 and TRBJ1-1, is SAVISQKPSRDICQRGTSLTIQCQVDSQVTMMFWYRQQPGQSLTLIATANQGSEATYESGFVIDKFPISRPNLTFSTLTVSNMSPEDSSIYLCSGFDRKNTEAFFGQGTRLTVV.

This chain joins TRBV5-6 and TRBJ1-2, with 7 positions matching TRBD1. Germline CDR1 is SGHDT and CDR2 is YYEEEE. V gave up 0 bases and J gave up 8 bases; unmatched junction bases: 10. The CDR3 totals 15 residues. The DNA for the CDR3 is TGTGCCAGCAGCTTGGGCCCATCGACAGGGAAGGGCTACACCTTC. As protein: CASSLGPSTGKGYTF. The entire variable domain, with the rest obtained from reference TRBV5-6 and TRBJ1-2, is as follows: DAGVTQSPTHLIKTRGQQVTLRCSPKSGHDTVSWYQQALGQGPQFIFQYYEEEERQRGNFPDRFSGHQFPNYSSELNVNALLLGDSALYLCASSLGPSTGKGYTFGSGTRLTVV.

The chain recombines TRBV27 with TRBJ1-6, with 9 nucleotides matching TRBD1. J lost 10 bases, V lost 6 bases, and 10 bases had no gene match. CDR1 is MNHEY and CDR2 is SMNVEV in the germline V gene (reference sequence). The CDR3 is 15 amino acids. CDR3 sequence: CASSLLTGGGSPLHF. In nucleotides, the CDR3 is TGTGCCAGCAGCCTGCTTACAGGGGGCGGCTCACCCCTCCACTTT.

In DNA form, the CDR3 reads TGTGCCAGCAGTTTATGGGGACAGGGGAGCAATCAGCCCCAGCATTTT. Amino acid sequence: CASSLWGQGSNQPQHF. This chain connects TRBV27 to TRBJ1-5, with 10 positions matching TRBD1. Germline lookup yields CDR1 MNHEY and CDR2 SMNVEV (reference sequence). The CDR3 length is 16 residues. Trimming removed 1 base from V and 1 base from J; junction bases left unmatched: 1.

This chain joins TRBV9 and TRBJ2-1, with unresolved D. Germline loops: CDR1 SGDLS, CDR2 YYNGEE. V lost 0 bases and J lost 3, with 16 bases in between. The CDR3 runs 17 residues. This CDR3 reads CASSVAGLQLGYNEQFF. CDR3 bases: TGTGCCAGCAGCGTAGCTGGGCTGCAACTCGGCTACAATGAGCAGTTCTTC.

This clone occurred once. V is TRBV1 and J is TRBJ2-7; the table gives TRBD1 as D, unverified against the DNA. TRBV1 constitutes a pseudogene. This CDR3 has 15 amino acids. This CDR3 is CTSSQRQAPLYEQYF. The CDR3 nucleotides are TGCACCAGCAGCCAAAGACAGGCTCCCCTCTACGAGCAGTACTTC.

V usage is TRBV2 and J usage is TRBJ1-5; 7 bases are a match to TRBD1. Germline-derived CDR1 and CDR2 are SNHLY and FYNNEI. The length of the CDR3 is 15 residues. Unmatched junction bases numbered 7, after V lost 4 bases and J lost 4 bases. The CDR3 coding sequence is TGTGCCAGCAGTGTGGGACAACAGGGGAATCAGCCCCAGCATTTT. This sequence encodes CASSVGQQGNQPQHF.

This clone has only one observation. The J gene is TRBJ1-3, the V gene TRBV2; 7 nucleotides align to TRBD1. J was trimmed by 0 bases and V by 1 base; bases with no gene match: 6. The V gene's germline CDR1 is SNHLY and CDR2 FYNNEI. This CDR3 has 17 residues. As DNA, the CDR3 is TGTGCCAGCAGTGAAGTTTTTACAGGGGACTCTGGAAACACCATATATTTT. Protein: CASSEVFTGDSGNTIYF.

CDR3: CASSQSGTDHYSNQPQHF. In DNA form, the CDR3 reads TGTGCCAGCAGCCAATCCGGGACAGACCATTATAGCAATCAGCCCCAGCATTTT. The V and J genes are TRBV14 and TRBJ1-5, with TRBD1 matching 7 bases. The ends lost 2 bases at V and 0 bases at J; junction bases unmatched: 10. The length of the CDR3 is 18 residues. Germline CDR1 reads SGHDN; CDR2 reads FVKESK.

This clone came up once. The V call is TRBV5-1, the J call TRBJ2-3; 8 bases agree with TRBD1. The CDR3 loop spans 19 amino acids. Germline loops: CDR1 SGHRS, CDR2 YFSETQ. Trimming took 0 bases from V and 5 from J; bases not matched to a gene: 17. The chain's CDR3 is CASSLGAGRLDRAGDTQYF. The CDR3 coding sequence is TGCGCCAGCAGCTTGGGGGCTGGTCGTTTGGACAGGGCGGGAGATACGCAGTATTTT.